This T cell receptor beta chain was captured in a study of vaccination and CD4 T cells after COVID-19. Study as a whole: Post-COVID draws followed diagnosis by a median 101 days (range 35 to 161).

The Oncomine TCR Beta short-read assay sequenced DNA from cultured CD4+ T cells. TCRdb reanalysed the PCR reads using MiXCR and keeps one entry per CDR3 protein. The sample records about 19,000 distinct CDR3 sequences, 49% being singletons. Comments on this clonotype: Its cognate antigen is unknown.

Treatment reported: approximately nine-day PBMC culture with coronavirus spike peptide pools or control peptides (ViraFEST assay). After expanding antigen-specific T cells with peptide pools, ViraFEST sequenced their TCRs. IL-2 (around 10 IU/ml) and peptide pools (approximately 9 ug/ml) were added to cultures of under 2.5 million PBMCs per well. After about 11 days of culture, CD4+ T cells were negatively selected. The CDR3 has 14 amino acids. The germline V gene encodes CDR1 SGHRS and CDR2 YFSETQ. With 1 base removed from V and 0 bases from J, the gap between germline ends came to 8 bases. This chain uses TRBV5-1 with TRBJ2-7; either TRBD1 or TRBD2 may supply D (5 bases each). The sequence came from a human donor who had recovered from COVID-19. Sequenced material: CD4+ T cells from blood, cultured in vitro. The CDR3 coding sequence is TGCGCCAGCAGCTTGTTGGGGACCTCCTACGAGCAGTACTTC. Its translation: CASSLLGTSYEQYF.